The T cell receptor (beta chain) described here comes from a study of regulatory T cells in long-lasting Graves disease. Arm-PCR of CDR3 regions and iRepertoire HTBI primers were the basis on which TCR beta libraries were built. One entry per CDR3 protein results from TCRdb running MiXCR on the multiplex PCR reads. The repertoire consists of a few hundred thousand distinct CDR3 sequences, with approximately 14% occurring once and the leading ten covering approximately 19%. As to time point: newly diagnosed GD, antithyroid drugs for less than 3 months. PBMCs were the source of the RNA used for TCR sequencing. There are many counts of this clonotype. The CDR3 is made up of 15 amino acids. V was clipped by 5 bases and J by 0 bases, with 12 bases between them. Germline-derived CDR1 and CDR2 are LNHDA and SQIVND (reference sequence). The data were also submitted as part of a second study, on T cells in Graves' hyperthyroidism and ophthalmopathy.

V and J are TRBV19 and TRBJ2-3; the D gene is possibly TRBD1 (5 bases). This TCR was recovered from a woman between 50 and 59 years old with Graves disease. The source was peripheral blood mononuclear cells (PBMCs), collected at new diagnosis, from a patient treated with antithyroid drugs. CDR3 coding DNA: TGTGCCAGTAGTGGGGCAGCCAGTAGCACAGATACGCAGTATTTT. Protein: CASSGAASSTDTQYF.